This T cell receptor (beta chain) was sequenced for a study of cytomegalovirus exposure and HLA in healthy donors. Findings and caveats of the study: Association with HLA alleles at 0.05 false discovery rate was found for some 18,000 TCR beta sequences in a later analysis. Previously analyzed data showed that most TCR beta V segments were productive at a frequency of about 87% or about 30%.

In the PCR, 60 Vbeta and 13 Jbeta primers were used. Sequencing was performed with immunoSEQ multiplex PCR; in TCRdb, only in-frame clones are kept and a portion is missing. Of tens of thousands of clones in the sample, about 70% were seen once. Comments on this clone: Antigen unknown.

This clonotype originated in a man aged 30 to 39 in good health and CMV-seronegative. The source material was PBMCs.

CDR3 DNA sequence: TGTGCCAGCAGGCGGACAGGGCTCGGCACAGATACGCAGTATTTT. Protein sequence: CASRRTGLGTDTQYF. V usage is TRBV6-5 and J usage is TRBJ2-3, with 8 bases aligning to TRBD1. With 6 bases clipped from V and 1 base from J, the junction kept 6 bases outside the gene matches. Germline V gene sequence: CDR1 MNHEY, CDR2 SVGAGI. The CDR3 is made up of 15 amino acids.